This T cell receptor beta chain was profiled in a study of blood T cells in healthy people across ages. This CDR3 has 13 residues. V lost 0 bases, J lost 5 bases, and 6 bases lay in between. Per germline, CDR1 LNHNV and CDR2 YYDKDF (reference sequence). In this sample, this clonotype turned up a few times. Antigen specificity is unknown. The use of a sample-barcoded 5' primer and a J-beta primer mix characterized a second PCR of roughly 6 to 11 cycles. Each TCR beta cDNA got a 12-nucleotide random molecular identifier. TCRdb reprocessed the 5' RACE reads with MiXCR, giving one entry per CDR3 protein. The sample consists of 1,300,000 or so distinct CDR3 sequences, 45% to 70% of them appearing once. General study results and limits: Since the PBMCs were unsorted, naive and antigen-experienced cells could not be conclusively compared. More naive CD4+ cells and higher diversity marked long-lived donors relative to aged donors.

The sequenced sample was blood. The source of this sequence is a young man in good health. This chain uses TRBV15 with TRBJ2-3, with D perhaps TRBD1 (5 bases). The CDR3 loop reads CATSRDRGDTQYF. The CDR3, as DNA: TGTGCCACCAGCAGAGATAGGGGAGATACGCAGTATTTT. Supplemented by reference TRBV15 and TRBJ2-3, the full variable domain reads DAMVIQNPRYQVTQFGKPVTLSCSQTLNHNVMYWYQQKSSQAPKLLFHYYDKDFNNEADTPDNFQSRRPNTSFCFLDIRSPGLGDTAMYLCATSRDRGDTQYFGPGTRLTVL.